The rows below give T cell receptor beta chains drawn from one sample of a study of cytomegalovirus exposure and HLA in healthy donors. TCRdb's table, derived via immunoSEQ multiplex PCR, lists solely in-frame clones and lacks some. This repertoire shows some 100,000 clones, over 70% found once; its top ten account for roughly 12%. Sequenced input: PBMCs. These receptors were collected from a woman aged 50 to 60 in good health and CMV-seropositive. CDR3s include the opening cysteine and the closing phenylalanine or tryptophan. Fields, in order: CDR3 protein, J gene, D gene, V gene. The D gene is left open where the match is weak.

CDR3aa: CASSRSESNLNYGYTF
j_gene: TRBJ1-2
d_gene: .
v_gene: TRBV7-9

CDR3aa: CASSTGGNHQETQYF
j_gene: TRBJ2-5
d_gene: TRBD1
v_gene: TRBV5-1

CDR3aa: CATSRDRSRGQEKLFF
j_gene: TRBJ1-4
d_gene: TRBD1
v_gene: TRBV15

CDR3aa: CASSSGRIMNTEAFF
j_gene: TRBJ1-1
d_gene: .
v_gene: TRBV6-1

CDR3aa: CASSIQGQGESPLHF
j_gene: TRBJ1-6
d_gene: TRBD1
v_gene: TRBV19

CDR3aa: CAWGRQGPTEAFF
j_gene: TRBJ1-1
d_gene: TRBD1
v_gene: TRBV30

CDR3aa: CASSLYPQGLAGNEQFF
j_gene: TRBJ2-1
d_gene: TRBD2
v_gene: TRBV7-2

CDR3aa: CASTLAGHYNEQFF
j_gene: TRBJ2-1
d_gene: TRBD2
v_gene: TRBV2

CDR3aa: CASSEYRDTGELFF
j_gene: TRBJ2-2
d_gene: .
v_gene: TRBV7-6

CDR3aa: CASSSSGGALTEQFF
j_gene: TRBJ2-1
d_gene: TRBD2
v_gene: TRBV6-6

CDR3aa: CSVERTSAINEQFF
j_gene: TRBJ2-1
d_gene: TRBD2
v_gene: TRBV29-1

CDR3aa: CASSPKNPGQPETQYF
j_gene: TRBJ2-5
d_gene: TRBD1
v_gene: TRBV18

CDR3aa: CASSRQITDTQYF
j_gene: TRBJ2-3
d_gene: .
v_gene: TRBV7-8

CDR3aa: CASRTNQPQHF
j_gene: TRBJ1-5
d_gene: .
v_gene: TRBV28

CDR3aa: CASNPLRQEPQAFF
j_gene: TRBJ1-1
d_gene: .
v_gene: TRBV2

CDR3aa: CASSPEDTEAFF
j_gene: TRBJ1-1
d_gene: .
v_gene: TRBV18

CDR3aa: CASSYAPGGPGANVLTF
j_gene: TRBJ2-6
d_gene: .
v_gene: TRBV5-1

CDR3aa: CAISEIEREKIGDEQYF
j_gene: TRBJ2-7
d_gene: TRBD2
v_gene: TRBV10-3

CDR3aa: CASSKAGGSYNEQFF
j_gene: TRBJ2-1
d_gene: TRBD2
v_gene: TRBV7-2

CDR3aa: CASGLVRGGLNTGELFF
j_gene: TRBJ2-2
d_gene: .
v_gene: TRBV12-5

CDR3aa: CASRLAGEWNSPLHF
j_gene: TRBJ1-6
d_gene: .
v_gene: TRBV6-5

CDR3aa: CASSPLAMGAGQPQHF
j_gene: TRBJ1-5
d_gene: .
v_gene: TRBV18

CDR3aa: CASSLGQQFTSGNTIYF
j_gene: TRBJ1-3
d_gene: .
v_gene: TRBV5-8

CDR3aa: CASSLAVGQTTEAFF
j_gene: TRBJ1-1
d_gene: TRBD1
v_gene: TRBV5-1

CDR3aa: CASSEYSPYEQYF
j_gene: .
d_gene: .
v_gene: TRBV6-1

CDR3aa: CASSLDEGAKGANVLTF
j_gene: TRBJ2-6
d_gene: TRBD1
v_gene: TRBV5-1

CDR3aa: CAWSQQGTGNTIYF
j_gene: TRBJ1-3
d_gene: TRBD1
v_gene: TRBV30

CDR3aa: CASSLGASYEQYF
j_gene: TRBJ2-7
d_gene: .
v_gene: TRBV7-6

CDR3aa: CASSSRRVVGGEQYF
j_gene: TRBJ2-7
d_gene: .
v_gene: TRBV6-5

CDR3aa: CASSTLVRGYNQPQHF
j_gene: TRBJ1-5
d_gene: .
v_gene: TRBV19

CDR3aa: CASSKSGTGLRDRNEQFF
j_gene: TRBJ2-1
d_gene: TRBD2
v_gene: TRBV19

CDR3aa: CASSPPSGQGTEAFF
j_gene: TRBJ1-1
d_gene: .
v_gene: TRBV4-3

CDR3aa: CASSAQGVSGELFF
j_gene: TRBJ2-2
d_gene: TRBD1
v_gene: TRBV14

CDR3aa: CAWSRDRVSPLHF
j_gene: TRBJ1-6
d_gene: TRBD1
v_gene: TRBV30

CDR3aa: CASSPGATSYNEQFF
j_gene: TRBJ2-1
d_gene: .
v_gene: TRBV5-1

CDR3aa: CASSRRDEQFF
j_gene: TRBJ2-1
d_gene: .
v_gene: TRBV28

CDR3aa: CSVEELTGVSEAFF
j_gene: TRBJ1-1
d_gene: TRBD1
v_gene: TRBV29-1

CDR3aa: CASSKSGTWNQPQHF
j_gene: TRBJ1-5
d_gene: .
v_gene: TRBV28

CDR3aa: CASRLGSVNQPQHF
j_gene: TRBJ1-5
d_gene: .
v_gene: TRBV19

CDR3aa: CASNLNGRSTDTQYF
j_gene: TRBJ2-3
d_gene: .
v_gene: TRBV9

CDR3aa: CASSQNIGYGYTF
j_gene: TRBJ1-2
d_gene: .
v_gene: TRBV28

CDR3aa: CASSTRQGNQPQHF
j_gene: TRBJ1-5
d_gene: TRBD1
v_gene: TRBV7-2

CDR3aa: CASSPPGQGKTEAFF
j_gene: TRBJ1-1
d_gene: TRBD1
v_gene: TRBV28

CDR3aa: CASSLNRGSTDTQYF
j_gene: TRBJ2-3
d_gene: .
v_gene: TRBV5-4

CDR3aa: CASTGTSGSYEQYF
j_gene: TRBJ2-7
d_gene: TRBD2
v_gene: TRBV28